The clone carrying this TCR beta chain was observed many times. What it binds is not known. This sample is drawn from a study of T cells in Graves' hyperthyroidism and ophthalmopathy. At the level of the study: Pretreatment peripheral blood was obtained at initial diagnosis. Study-level results: Most clonotypes that expanded in the thyroid above 0.001 also showed up in blood.

From RNA transcripts, TCR beta CDR3 regions were amplified. Initially, a first-round RT-PCR of the TCR CDR3 employed the HTBI primer set. TCRdb used MiXCR to reprocess the multiplex PCR reads, holding one entry per CDR3 protein. The data show about 180,000 distinct CDR3 sequences, 15% to 20% seen once. The CDR3 has 13 amino acids. V shed 6 bases and J shed 4 bases, with 15 bases lying between them. Germline values: CDR1 DFQATT, CDR2 SNEGSKA (reference sequence). What was sequenced was blood. The receptor's source is a woman in her 50s with Graves' hyperthyroidism. The gene calls are TRBV20-1 and TRBJ1-1; tentative D call: TRBD1 (5 bases). The DNA of the CDR3 is TGCAGTGCCCTCCTTGGTGGGGGCACTGAAGCTTTCTTT. Translated: CSALLGGGTEAFF.